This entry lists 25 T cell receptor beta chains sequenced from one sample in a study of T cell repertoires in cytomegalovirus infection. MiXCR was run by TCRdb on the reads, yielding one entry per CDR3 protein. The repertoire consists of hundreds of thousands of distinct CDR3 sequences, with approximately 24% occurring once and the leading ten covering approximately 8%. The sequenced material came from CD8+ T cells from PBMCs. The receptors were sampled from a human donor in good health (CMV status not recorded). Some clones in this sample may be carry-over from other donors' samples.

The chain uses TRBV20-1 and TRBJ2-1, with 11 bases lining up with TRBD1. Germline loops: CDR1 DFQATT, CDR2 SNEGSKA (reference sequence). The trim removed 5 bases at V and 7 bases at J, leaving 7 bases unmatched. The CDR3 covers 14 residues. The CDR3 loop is CSALRDRGMNEQFF. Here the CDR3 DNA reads TGCAGTGCTCTCCGGGACAGGGGGATGAATGAGCAGTTCTTC.

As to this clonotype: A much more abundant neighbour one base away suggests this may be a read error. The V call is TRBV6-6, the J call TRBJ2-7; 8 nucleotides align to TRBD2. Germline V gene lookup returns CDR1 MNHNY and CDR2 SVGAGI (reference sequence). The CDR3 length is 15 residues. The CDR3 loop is CASSHSERGNTEQYF. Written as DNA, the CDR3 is TGTGCCAGCAGTCACTCGGAGCGGGGGAACACCGAGCAGTACTTC.

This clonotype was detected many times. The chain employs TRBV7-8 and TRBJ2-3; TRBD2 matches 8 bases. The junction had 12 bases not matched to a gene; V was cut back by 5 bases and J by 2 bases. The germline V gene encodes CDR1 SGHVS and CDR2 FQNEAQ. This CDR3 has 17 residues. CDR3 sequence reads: CASSPGVSGGLTDTQYF. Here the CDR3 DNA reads TGTGCCAGCAGCCCCGGGGTAAGCGGGGGCCTCACAGATACGCAGTATTTT.

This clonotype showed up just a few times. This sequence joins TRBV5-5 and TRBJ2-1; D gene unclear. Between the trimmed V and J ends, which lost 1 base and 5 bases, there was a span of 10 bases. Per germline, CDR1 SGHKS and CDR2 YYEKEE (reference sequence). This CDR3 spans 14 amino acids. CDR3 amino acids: CASSLIPRDNEQFF. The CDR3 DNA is TGTGCCAGCAGCTTGATCCCCAGAGACAATGAGCAGTTCTTC.

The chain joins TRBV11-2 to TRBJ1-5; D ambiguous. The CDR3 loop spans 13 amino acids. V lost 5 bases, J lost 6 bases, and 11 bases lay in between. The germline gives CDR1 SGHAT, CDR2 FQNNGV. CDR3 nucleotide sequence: TGTGCCAGCAGCACGAGAGGTGGTCAGCCCCAGCATTTT. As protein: CASSTRGGQPQHF.

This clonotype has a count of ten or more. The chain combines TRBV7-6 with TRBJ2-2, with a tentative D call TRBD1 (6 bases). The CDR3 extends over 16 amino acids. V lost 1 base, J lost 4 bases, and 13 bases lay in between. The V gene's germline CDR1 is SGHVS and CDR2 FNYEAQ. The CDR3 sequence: CASSLVPLQGTGELFF. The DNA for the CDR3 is TGTGCCAGCAGCTTAGTTCCCCTACAGGGCACCGGGGAGCTGTTTTTT.

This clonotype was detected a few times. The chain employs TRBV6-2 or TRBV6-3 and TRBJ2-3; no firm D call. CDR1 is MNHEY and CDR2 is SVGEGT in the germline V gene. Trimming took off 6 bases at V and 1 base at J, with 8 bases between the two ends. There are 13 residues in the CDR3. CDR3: CASRPTGTDTQYF. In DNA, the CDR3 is TGTGCCAGCAGACCTACAGGCACAGATACGCAGTATTTT.

CDR3 DNA sequence: TGTGCCAGCAAGGACAGCTCCTACAATGAGCAGTTCTTC. Translating gives CASKDSSYNEQFF. V is TRBV2 and J is TRBJ2-1, with D perhaps TRBD1 (6 bases). The CDR3 sequence is 13 residues long. V dropped 7 bases and J dropped 0 bases, with 7 bases sitting between them. The germline gives CDR1 SNHLY, CDR2 FYNNEI. The full variable domain, its missing parts supplied by reference TRBV2 and TRBJ2-1, is EPEVTQTPSHQVTQMGQEVILRCVPISNHLYFYWYRQILGQKVEFLVSFYNNEISEKSEIFDDQFSVERPDGSNFTLKIRSTKLEDSAMYFCASKDSSYNEQFFGPGTRLTVL.

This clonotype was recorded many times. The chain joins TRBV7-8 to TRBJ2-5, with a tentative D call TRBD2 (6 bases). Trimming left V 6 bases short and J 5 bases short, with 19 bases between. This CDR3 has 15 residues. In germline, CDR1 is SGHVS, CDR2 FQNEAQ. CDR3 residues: CASSPSDYGSETQYF. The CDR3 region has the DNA TGTGCCAGCAGTCCTTCGGACTACGGTTCGGAGACCCAGTACTTC.

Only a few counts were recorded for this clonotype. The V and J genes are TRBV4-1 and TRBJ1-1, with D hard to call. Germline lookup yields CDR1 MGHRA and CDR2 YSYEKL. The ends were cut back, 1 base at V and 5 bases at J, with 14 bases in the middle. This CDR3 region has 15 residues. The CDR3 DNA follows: TGCGCCAGCAGCCAAGGCAGGTCCAGTATGACTGAAGCTTTCTTT. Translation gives CASSQGRSSMTEAFF.

The CDR3 reads CASSLTAATGELFF. Here the CDR3 DNA reads TGTGCCAGCAGTCTCACGGCCGCTACCGGGGAGCTGTTTTTT. This chain links TRBV6-2 or TRBV6-3 with TRBJ2-2; no clear D. The CDR3 sequence is 14 residues long. Germline V gene sequence: CDR1 MNHEY, CDR2 SVGEGT. V lost 5 bases to trimming and J lost 5 bases, with 12 bases between them.

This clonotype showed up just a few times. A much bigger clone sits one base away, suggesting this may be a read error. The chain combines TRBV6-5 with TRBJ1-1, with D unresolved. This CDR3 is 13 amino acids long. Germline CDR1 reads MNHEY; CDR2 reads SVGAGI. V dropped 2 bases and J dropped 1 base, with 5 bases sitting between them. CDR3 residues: CASSYRQNTEAFF. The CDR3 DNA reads TGTGCCAGCAGTTACAGGCAGAACACTGAAGCTTTCTTT.

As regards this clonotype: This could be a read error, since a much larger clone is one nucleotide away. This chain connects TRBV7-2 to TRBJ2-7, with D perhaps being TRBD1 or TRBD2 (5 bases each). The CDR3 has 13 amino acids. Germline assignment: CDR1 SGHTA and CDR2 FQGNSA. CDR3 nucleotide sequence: TGTGCCAACAGCTACCGGGACGTCTACGAGCAGTACTTC. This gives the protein CANSYRDVYEQYF. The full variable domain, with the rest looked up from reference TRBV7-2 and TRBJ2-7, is GAGVSQSPSNKVTEKGKDVELRCDPISGHTALYWYRQSLGQGLEFLIYFQGNSAPDKSGLPSDRFSAERTGGSVSTLTIQRTQQEDSAVYLCANSYRDVYEQYFGPGTRLTVT.

The DNA for the CDR3 is TGTGCCAGCAGTTACTCGCCTCCAGGCTACTTAACCTACGAGCAGTACTTC. Its translation is CASSYSPPGYLTYEQYF. V usage is TRBV6-5 and J usage is TRBJ2-7; D remains unclear. The V end was cut by 0 bases, the J end by 2 bases, with 17 bases between. CDR1 is MNHEY and CDR2 is SVGAGI in the germline V gene. The CDR3 is 17 residues long.

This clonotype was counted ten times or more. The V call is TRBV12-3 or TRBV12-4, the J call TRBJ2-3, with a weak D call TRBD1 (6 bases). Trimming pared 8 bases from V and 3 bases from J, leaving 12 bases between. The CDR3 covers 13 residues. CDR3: CASRLTGTDTQYF. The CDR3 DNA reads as TGTGCCAGCCGCCTTACAGGGACAGATACGCAGTATTTT.

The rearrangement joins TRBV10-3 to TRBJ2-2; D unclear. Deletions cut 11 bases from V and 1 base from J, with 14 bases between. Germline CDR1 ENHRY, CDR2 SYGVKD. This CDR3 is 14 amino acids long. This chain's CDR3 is CALGRAGNTGELFF. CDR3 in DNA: TGTGCCCTCGGAAGAGCAGGGAACACCGGGGAGCTGTTTTTT.

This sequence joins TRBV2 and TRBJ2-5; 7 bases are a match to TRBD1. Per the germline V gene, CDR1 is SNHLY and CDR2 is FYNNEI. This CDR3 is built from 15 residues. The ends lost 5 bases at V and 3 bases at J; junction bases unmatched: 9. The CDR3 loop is CASSRPGGLEETQYF. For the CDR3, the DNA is TGTGCCAGCAGTAGGCCAGGGGGTTTGGAAGAGACCCAGTACTTC.

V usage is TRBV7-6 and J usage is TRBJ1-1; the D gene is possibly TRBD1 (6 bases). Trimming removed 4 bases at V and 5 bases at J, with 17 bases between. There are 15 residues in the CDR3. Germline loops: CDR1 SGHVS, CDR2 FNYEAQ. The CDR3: CASSSNARGWTEAFF. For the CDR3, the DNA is TGTGCCAGCAGCTCTAACGCCAGGGGTTGGACTGAAGCTTTCTTT.

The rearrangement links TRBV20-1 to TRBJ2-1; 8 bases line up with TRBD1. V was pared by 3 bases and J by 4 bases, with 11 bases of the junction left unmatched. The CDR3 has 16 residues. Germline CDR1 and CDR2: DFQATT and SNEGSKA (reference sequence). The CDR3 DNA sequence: TGCAGTGCTAGGGCCAGTGGGCAGGGGGCATACAATGAGCAGTTCTTC. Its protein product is CSARASGQGAYNEQFF.

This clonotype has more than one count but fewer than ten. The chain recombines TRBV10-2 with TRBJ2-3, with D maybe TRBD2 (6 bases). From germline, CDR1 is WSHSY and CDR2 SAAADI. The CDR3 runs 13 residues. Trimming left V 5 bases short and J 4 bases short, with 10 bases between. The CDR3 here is CASSRGGADTQYF. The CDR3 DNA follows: TGCGCCAGCAGTCGGGGAGGAGCAGATACGCAGTATTTT.

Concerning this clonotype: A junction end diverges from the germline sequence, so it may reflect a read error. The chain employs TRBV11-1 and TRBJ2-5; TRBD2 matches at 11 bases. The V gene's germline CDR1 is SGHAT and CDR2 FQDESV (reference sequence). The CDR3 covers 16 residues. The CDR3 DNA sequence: TGTGTCAGCAGCCTCACGACTAGCGGGGTTTGGAAGACCCAGTACTTC. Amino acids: CVSSLTTSGVWKTQYF.

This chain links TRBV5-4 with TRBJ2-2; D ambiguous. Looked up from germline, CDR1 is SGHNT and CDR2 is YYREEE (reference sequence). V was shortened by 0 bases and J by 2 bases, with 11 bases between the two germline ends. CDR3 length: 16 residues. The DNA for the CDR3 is TGTGCCAGCAGCTTGGCGTTGGGTTTAAACACCGGGGAGCTGTTTTTT. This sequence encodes CASSLALGLNTGELFF.

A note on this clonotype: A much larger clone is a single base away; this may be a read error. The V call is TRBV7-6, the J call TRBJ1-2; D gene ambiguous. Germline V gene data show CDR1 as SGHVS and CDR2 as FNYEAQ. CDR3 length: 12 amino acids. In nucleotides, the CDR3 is TGTGCCAGCATCTTAGACGGCAGGTCATCAACCTTC. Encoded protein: CASILDGRSSTF.

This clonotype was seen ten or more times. CDR3 sequence: CASSLLAGGPRNEQFF. Written as DNA, the CDR3 is TGTGCCAGCAGCTTATTAGCGGGGGGGCCGCGGAATGAGCAGTTCTTC. V and J are TRBV7-6 and TRBJ2-1; 11 bases line up with TRBD2. The ends lost 2 bases at V and 7 bases at J; junction bases unmatched: 7. The CDR3 consists of 16 residues. Germline CDR1 reads SGHVS; CDR2 reads FNYEAQ.

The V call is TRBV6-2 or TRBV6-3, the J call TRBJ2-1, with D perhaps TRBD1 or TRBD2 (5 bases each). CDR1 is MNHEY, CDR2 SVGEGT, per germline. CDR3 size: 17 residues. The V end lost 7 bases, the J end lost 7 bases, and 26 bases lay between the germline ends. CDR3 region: CASTPGAGPDVGNEQFF. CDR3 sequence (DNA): TGTGCCAGCACTCCCGGGGCAGGGCCTGATGTAGGGAATGAGCAGTTCTTC.